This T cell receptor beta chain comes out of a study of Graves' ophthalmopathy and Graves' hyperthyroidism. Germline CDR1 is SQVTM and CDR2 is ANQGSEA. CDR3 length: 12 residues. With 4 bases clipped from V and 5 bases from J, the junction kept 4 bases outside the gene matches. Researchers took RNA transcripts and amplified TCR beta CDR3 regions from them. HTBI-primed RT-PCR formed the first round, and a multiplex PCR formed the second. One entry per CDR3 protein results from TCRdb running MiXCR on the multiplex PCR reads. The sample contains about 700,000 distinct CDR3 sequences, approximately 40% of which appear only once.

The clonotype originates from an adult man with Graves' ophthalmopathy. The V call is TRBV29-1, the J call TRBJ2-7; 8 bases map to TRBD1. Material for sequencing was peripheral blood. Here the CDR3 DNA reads TGCAGCGTTGGCGGACAGGGCCACGAGCAGTACTTC. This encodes CSVGGQGHEQYF.